These T cell receptor beta chains were read from a single sample in a study of metastatic and nonmetastatic thyroid tumors. TCRdb called clones again from the PCR reads with MiXCR. The table records 5,000 to 8,000 clones, approximately 31% of them present only once. Sequencing was done on a sample of tumor tissue. The source is a female donor with papillary thyroid cancer or a benign thyroid nodule (not recorded which). Some clones in this sample may be carry-over from other donors' samples. Both conserved end residues are part of each CDR3. Fields, in order: J gene, V gene, D gene, CDR3 length, clone size, CDR3 protein, CDR3 DNA. D genes are given only for firm matches. Not all rows give a size; the values are once, few, many and, for expanded clones, a class.

j_gene: TRBJ2-7; v_gene: TRBV6-7; d_gene: NA; len: 18; abundance: NA; CDR3aa: CASSYSSGGAQSSYEQYF; CDR3nt: TGTGCCAGCAGTTACTCGTCAGGCGGAGCCCAGTCCTCCTACGAGCAGTACTTC
j_gene: TRBJ2-7; v_gene: TRBV6-1; d_gene: NA; len: 13; abundance: NA; CDR3aa: CASSDRSSYEQYF; CDR3nt: TGTGCCAGCAGTGACCGCTCATCCTACGAGCAGTACTTC
j_gene: TRBJ2-1; v_gene: TRBV4-1; d_gene: TRBD2; len: 16; abundance: many; CDR3aa: CASSQGIAGAYNEQFF; CDR3nt: TGCGCCAGCAGCCAAGGGATAGCGGGAGCTTACAATGAGCAGTTCTTC
j_gene: TRBJ2-1; v_gene: TRBV10-3; d_gene: TRBD2; len: 14; abundance: NA; CDR3aa: CAIGSETSGDEQFF; CDR3nt: TGTGCCATCGGTTCGGAAACAAGCGGGGATGAGCAGTTCTTC
j_gene: TRBJ1-5; v_gene: TRBV28; d_gene: NA; len: 13; abundance: few; CDR3aa: CASSGGLDQPQHF; CDR3nt: TGTGCCAGCAGCGGGGGGCTTGATCAGCCCCAGCATTTT
j_gene: TRBJ2-3; v_gene: TRBV11-3; d_gene: NA; len: 13; abundance: NA; CDR3aa: CASSLPVSYTQYF; CDR3nt: TGTGCCAGCAGCTTACCCGTCTCGTATACGCAGTATTTT
j_gene: TRBJ2-5; v_gene: TRBV5-1; d_gene: NA; len: 13; abundance: NA; CDR3aa: CASSPRVQETQYF; CDR3nt: TGCGCCAGCAGCCCGAGGGTCCAAGAGACCCAGTACTTC
j_gene: TRBJ2-3; v_gene: TRBV5-1; d_gene: NA; len: 15; abundance: once; CDR3aa: CASEPFRGFTDTQYF; CDR3nt: TGCGCCAGCGAGCCATTCAGGGGATTCACAGATACGCAGTATTTT
j_gene: TRBJ2-1; v_gene: TRBV12-3/TRBV12-4; d_gene: TRBD2; len: 18; abundance: NA; CDR3aa: CASSLDPGLAGVGNEQFF; CDR3nt: TGTGCCAGCAGTTTAGACCCAGGACTAGCGGGAGTGGGCAATGAGCAGTTCTTC
j_gene: TRBJ1-5; v_gene: TRBV28; d_gene: NA; len: 13; abundance: NA; CDR3aa: CASRLRVAQPQHF; CDR3nt: TGTGCCAGCAGACTCAGGGTAGCTCAGCCCCAGCATTTT
j_gene: TRBJ2-3; v_gene: TRBV20-1; d_gene: TRBD2; len: 13; abundance: NA; CDR3aa: CSALTSGTDTQYF; CDR3nt: TGCAGTGCCCTCACTAGCGGCACAGATACGCAGTATTTT
j_gene: TRBJ1-2; v_gene: TRBV30; d_gene: TRBD1; len: 15; abundance: NA; CDR3aa: CASSGTGALRDGYTF; CDR3nt: TGTGCCTCGTCCGGGACAGGGGCCTTAAGGGATGGCTACACCTTC
j_gene: TRBJ1-6; v_gene: TRBV6-1; d_gene: NA; len: 16; abundance: NA; CDR3aa: CASSDAWGAYNSPLHF; CDR3nt: TGTGCCAGCAGCGACGCTTGGGGGGCCTATAATTCACCCCTCCACTTT
j_gene: TRBJ2-2; v_gene: TRBV7-2; d_gene: NA; len: 15; abundance: NA; CDR3aa: CASSLVAGIDGELFF; CDR3nt: TGTGCCAGCAGCTTAGTAGCAGGGATTGACGGGGAGCTGTTTTTT
j_gene: TRBJ2-7; v_gene: TRBV6-5; d_gene: NA; len: 14; abundance: few; CDR3aa: CASSYSMDSYEQYF; CDR3nt: TGTGCCAGCAGTTACTCGATGGACAGCTACGAGCAGTACTTC
j_gene: TRBJ1-5; v_gene: TRBV28; d_gene: TRBD1; len: 20; abundance: medium-sized; CDR3aa: CASSLWVGTGGSYGNQPQHF; CDR3nt: TGTGCCAGCAGTTTATGGGTGGGGACAGGGGGTTCGTATGGCAATCAGCCCCAGCATTTT
j_gene: TRBJ2-2; v_gene: TRBV29-1; d_gene: NA; len: 14; abundance: many; CDR3aa: CSVRLAGLTGELFF; CDR3nt: TGCAGCGTCCGATTGGCAGGGTTAACCGGGGAGCTGTTTTTT
j_gene: TRBJ2-7; v_gene: TRBV12-5; d_gene: TRBD2; len: 17; abundance: few; CDR3aa: CASGPGHSGGPIYEQYF; CDR3nt: TGTGCTAGTGGTCCCGGCCATAGCGGGGGGCCAATCTACGAGCAGTACTTC
j_gene: TRBJ2-7; v_gene: TRBV7-3; d_gene: TRBD1; len: 14; abundance: NA; CDR3aa: CASSPRGSSYEQYF; CDR3nt: TGTGCCAGCAGCCCCAGGGGGAGCTCCTACGAGCAGTACTTC
j_gene: TRBJ1-2; v_gene: TRBV12-3/TRBV12-4; d_gene: NA; len: 13; abundance: NA; CDR3aa: CASSPDGSRGYTF; CDR3nt: TGTGCCAGCAGCCCAGATGGTTCACGTGGCTACACCTTC
j_gene: TRBJ1-2; v_gene: TRBV4-2; d_gene: NA; len: 15; abundance: NA; CDR3aa: CASSQRHELHRRDTF; CDR3nt: TGTGCCAGCAGCCAAAGACACGAACTCCACCGGAGGGACACCTTC
j_gene: TRBJ1-2; v_gene: TRBV12-3/TRBV12-4; d_gene: NA; len: 12; abundance: few; CDR3aa: CASSRRGDGYTF; CDR3nt: TGTGCCAGCAGTCGGAGGGGGGATGGCTACACCTTC
j_gene: TRBJ2-3; v_gene: TRBV3-1; d_gene: NA; len: 17; abundance: many; CDR3aa: CASSSRGAATSTDTQYF; CDR3nt: TGTGCCAGCAGCTCCCGGGGAGCTGCAACTAGCACAGATACGCAGTATTTT
j_gene: TRBJ2-6; v_gene: TRBV30; d_gene: NA; len: 14; abundance: many; CDR3aa: CAGMGLTGANVLTF; CDR3nt: TGTGCCGGGATGGGGTTAACGGGGGCCAACGTCCTGACTTTC